These 19 T cell receptor beta chains came from one sample sequenced in a study of PD-L1 blockade in urothelial cancer (dated by TCRdb to between 2016 and 2019). Per the publication, the time point label means: peripheral blood 6 weeks after treatment start. The library was made by the immunoSEQ multiplex PCR assay. TCRdb re-hosts the immuneACCESS table, in-frame sequences only. Its copies lack some clones; in the studies checked, an unresolved V gene accounts for under half of them, and the cause for the rest is not known. For this sample there are under 25,000 clones; 82% appear just once. Together, the top ten hold 1.5% to 2% of the sample. Sequencing used PBMCs, obtained around atezolizumab (anti-PD-L1) treatment. Source of these receptors: a man in his 70s with urothelial cancer.

The J gene is TRBJ1-5, the V gene TRBV19, with 10 nucleotides matching TRBD1. Germline V gene data show CDR1 as LNHDA and CDR2 as SQIVND (reference sequence). The CDR3 contains 19 residues. V shed 4 bases, J shed 4 bases, and the junction held 16 bases outside the gene matches. CDR3: CASSSPRGTGVLPNQPQHF. The CDR3 DNA reads TGTGCCAGTAGTAGTCCCCGTGGGACAGGGGTCCTACCAAATCAGCCCCAGCATTTT.

In the case of this clone: Other DNA sequences within the sample encode an identical CDR3. The CDR3 nucleotides are TGTGCCAGCAGCGTAAGACAGGGGGAAGAGACCCAGTACTTC. It specifies CASSVRQGEETQYF. The genes are TRBV9 and TRBJ2-5, with 9 positions matching TRBD1. Germline-derived CDR1 and CDR2 are SGDLS and YYNGEE. This CDR3 spans 14 amino acids. Trimming took 1 base from V and 3 from J; bases not matched to a gene: 1.

The chain uses TRBV6-1 and TRBJ1-1; no reliable D call. The CDR3 totals 14 residues. The V gene's germline CDR1 is MNHNS and CDR2 SASEGT. Between the trimmed V and J ends, which lost 4 bases and 4 bases, there was a span of 13 bases. This CDR3 is CASSVKSSSTEAFF. As DNA, the CDR3 is TGTGCCAGCAGTGTTAAGTCGTCTAGCACTGAAGCTTTCTTT.

The chain carries TRBV9 and TRBJ2-5; 14 bases fit TRBD2. The CDR3 covers 15 residues. V trimming: 2 bases; J trimming: 3 bases; junction bases outside the gene matches: 0. Germline V gene data show CDR1 as SGDLS and CDR2 as YYNGEE. The CDR3 reads CASSVGLAGEETQYF. The CDR3 coding sequence is TGTGCCAGCAGCGTGGGACTAGCGGGAGAAGAGACCCAGTACTTC. The whole variable domain, remainder taken from reference TRBV9 and TRBJ2-5, is DSGVTQTPKHLITATGQRVTLRCSPRSGDLSVYWYQQSLDQGLQFLIQYYNGEERAKGNILERFSAQQFPDLHSELNLSSLELGDSALYFCASSVGLAGEETQYFGPGTRLLVL.

This chain joins TRBV9 and TRBJ1-3; no reliable D call. V shed 7 bases and J shed 0 bases, with 11 bases lying between them. Germline lookup yields CDR1 SGDLS and CDR2 YYNGEE. The CDR3 contains 14 residues. CDR3 sequence reads: CASGELLSGNTIYF. The CDR3 DNA is TGTGCCAGCGGAGAATTACTCTCTGGAAACACCATATATTTT.

The rearrangement links TRBV21-1 to TRBJ2-1; no check of the table's D call, TRBD2, against the DNA was made. TRBV21-1 is a pseudogene segment. CDR3 length: 15 residues. The CDR3 region is CASSSRGSALLGQFF. For the CDR3, the DNA is TGTGCCAGCAGCTCGCGGGGTAGCGCTCTCTTGGGGCAGTTCTTC.

The rearrangement joins TRBV5-5 to TRBJ2-7; a possible D gene is TRBD1 (6 bases). V was pared by 0 bases and J by 4 bases, with 8 bases between. Germline CDR1 is SGHKS and CDR2 is YYEKEE (reference sequence). The CDR3 runs 13 residues. In nucleotides, the CDR3 is TGTGCCAGCAGCTTGGACAGGGTATACGAGCAGTACTTC. Protein sequence: CASSLDRVYEQYF.

V is TRBV6-6 and J is TRBJ1-1; 7 bases line up with TRBD1. The V and J ends lost 0 bases and 0 bases, in that order; junction bases with no gene match: 4. The CDR3 totals 16 residues. Germline CDR1 reads MNHNY; CDR2 reads SVGAGI (reference sequence). CDR3: CASSYSWTGMNTEAFF. The DNA for the CDR3 is TGTGCCAGCAGTTACTCTTGGACAGGCATGAACACTGAAGCTTTCTTT.

V and J are TRBV5-6 and TRBJ2-4, with D tentatively TRBD2 (5 bases). The CDR3 contains 14 residues. Trimming shortened V by 4 bases and J by 11 bases, and 19 bases separated the two germline ends. Germline V gives CDR1 SGHDT, CDR2 YYEEEE. The CDR3 sequence is CASSRAGLKGVQYF. The DNA of the CDR3 is TGTGCCAGCAGCCGGGCGGGCCTAAAGGGTGTTCAGTACTTC.

The chain employs TRBV11-2 and TRBJ2-2, with D possibly being TRBD2 (7 bases). Trimming cost V 11 bases and J 5 bases, with 18 bases left between them. The CDR3 totals 14 residues. Germline CDR1 SGHAT, CDR2 FQNNGV. This CDR3 is CASLGAGATGELFF. The CDR3 nucleotides read TGTGCCTCCCTGGGGGCGGGGGCGACCGGGGAGCTGTTTTTT.

The CDR3 nucleotides are TGCGCCAGCAGCCTCGAAGGGGTCCCGAGCTCCTACAATGAGCAGTTCTTC. It translates to CASSLEGVPSSYNEQFF. The J gene is TRBJ2-1, the V gene TRBV4-3; possibly TRBD1 for D (5 bases). The germline V gene encodes CDR1 LGHNA and CDR2 YSLEER. The CDR3 runs 17 residues. Trimming pared 4 bases from V and 0 bases from J, leaving 16 bases between.

The rearrangement links TRBV11-2 to TRBJ2-1, with 14 bases fitting TRBD2. The CDR3 loop spans 17 amino acids. With V trimmed by 7 bases and J by 6 bases, 11 bases remained unmatched. CDR1 and CDR2 (germline): SGHAT, FQNNGV. DNA for the CDR3: TGTGCCAGCACGGGCGGGGGACTAGCGGGAGTAAGCAATGAGCAGTTCTTC. Protein product: CASTGGGLAGVSNEQFF.

V gene TRBV4-2 combines with J gene TRBJ1-4; D ambiguous. Germline CDR1 is LGHNA and CDR2 is YNFKEQ. The CDR3 runs 15 residues. The V gene lost 0 bases and the J gene lost 3 bases, with 8 bases spanning the gap. CDR3 sequence reads: CASSQDPGSNEKLFF. The CDR3 DNA reads TGTGCCAGCAGCCAAGATCCGGGTTCTAATGAAAAACTGTTTTTT.

V usage is TRBV5-4 and J usage is TRBJ1-2, with 9 bases matching TRBD1. Germline loops: CDR1 SGHNT, CDR2 YYREEE (reference sequence). There are 15 residues in the CDR3. V lost 5 bases and J lost 6; bases outside the gene matches: 11. Written as DNA, the CDR3 is TGTGCCAGCAGATATACAGGGGGCGATAAGGATGGCTACACCTTC. Translation gives CASRYTGGDKDGYTF. Full variable domain (rest looked up from reference TRBV5-4 and TRBJ1-2): ETGVTQSPTHLIKTRGQQVTLRCSSQSGHNTVSWYQQALGQGPQFIFQYYREEENGRGNFPPRFSGLQFPNYSSELNVNALELDDSALYLCASRYTGGDKDGYTFGSGTRLTVV.

This chain joins TRBV28 and TRBJ2-7; weak D call: TRBD1 (6 bases). Per germline, CDR1 MDHEN and CDR2 SYDVKM. The CDR3 length is 15 residues. The V gene lost 3 bases and the J gene lost 2 bases, with 14 bases spanning the gap. The CDR3 region is CASSFATGITYEQYF. CDR3 coding DNA: TGTGCCAGCAGTTTTGCGACAGGTATAACCTACGAGCAGTACTTC.

The rearrangement links TRBV6-5 to TRBJ1-2; 9 bases are shared with TRBD1. Germline V gene lookup returns CDR1 MNHEY and CDR2 SVGAGI. Trimming took 2 bases from V and 4 from J; bases not matched to a gene: 2. The CDR3 has 14 amino acids. The CDR3 protein is CASSYQTGGYGYTF. Written as DNA, the CDR3 is TGTGCCAGCAGTTACCAGACAGGGGGCTATGGCTACACCTTC.

The rearrangement joins TRBV19 to TRBJ2-7; TRBD1 agrees at 9 bases. The V gene's germline CDR1 is LNHDA and CDR2 SQIVND (reference sequence). This CDR3 contains 15 residues. V trimming: 4 bases; J trimming: 5 bases; junction bases outside the gene matches: 9. The CDR3 DNA follows: TGTGCCAGTAGTACCCTGGACAGGGGTTACCACGAGCAGTACTTC. This encodes CASSTLDRGYHEQYF.

This chain connects TRBV5-1 to TRBJ1-5; 9 bases fit TRBD1. The CDR3 totals 15 residues. V was pared by 0 bases and J by 4 bases, with 2 bases of the junction left unmatched. Germline loops: CDR1 SGHRS, CDR2 YFSETQ. This CDR3 is CASSLGTGENQPQHF. DNA for the CDR3: TGCGCCAGCAGCTTGGGGACAGGGGAAAATCAGCCCCAGCATTTT.

The chain is built from TRBV19 and TRBJ2-1; 9 bases line up with TRBD1. This CDR3 comprises 15 residues. Per the germline V gene, CDR1 is LNHDA and CDR2 is SQIVND (reference sequence). J lost 4 bases, V lost 5 bases, and 6 bases had no gene match. The CDR3 DNA reads as TGTGCCAGTAGTTCTTCCGGGACAGGGTACAATGAGCAGTTCTTC. It encodes CASSSSGTGYNEQFF. The variable domain in full, with the rest retrieved from reference TRBV19 and TRBJ2-1, is DGGITQSPKYLFRKEGQNVTLSCEQNLNHDAMYWYRQDPGQGLRLIYYSQIVNDFQKGDIAEGYSVSREKKESFPLTVTSAQKNPTAFYLCASSSSGTGYNEQFFGPGTRLTVL.